This record concerns one T cell receptor (beta chain) sequence. The protocol was immunoSEQ multiplex PCR, while the TCRdb copy is restricted to in-frame clones and leaves out a portion. The repertoire holds fewer than 250,000 clones, with 84% as singletons. Germline V lookup: CDR1 WNHNN, CDR2 SYGVQD (reference sequence). CDR3 length equals 15 residues. V lost 9 bases, J lost 3 bases, and 10 bases stayed unmatched. The data originate from a study of blood T cell repertoires in COVID-19. Participant age was about 18 to 89 years, and participants resided in about two dozen US areas. Clinical histories supplied by participants themselves formed the basis of cohort assignment.

The clonotype comes from a middle-aged woman who had recovered from COVID-19. The chain employs TRBV10-1 and TRBJ2-3; 9 bases are a match to TRBD2. Sequenced sample: PBMCs or T cells enriched from blood (not recorded which). The CDR3 nucleotides read TGCGCCAGTCGTCCTAGCGGGACCTCTACAGATACGCAGTATTTT. It yields the protein CASRPSGTSTDTQYF.